These 22 T cell receptor beta chains share one sample of origin, sequenced in a study of T cell repertoires in cytomegalovirus infection. TCRdb processed the reads anew with MiXCR; each CDR3 protein has one entry. The sample lists 150,000 to 200,000 distinct CDR3 sequences; 17% were seen once. The material sequenced was CD8+ T cells from PBMCs. The receptor set was obtained from a human donor in good health (CMV status not recorded). Some clones in this sample may be carry-over from other donors' samples.

This clonotype was seen a handful of times. The V gene is TRBV19, the J gene TRBJ2-1; TRBD1 is a possible D gene (5 bases). From germline, CDR1 is LNHDA and CDR2 SQIVND (reference sequence). V lost 0 bases and J lost 0, with 9 bases in between. CDR3 length equals 16 residues. This chain's CDR3 is CASSIDGQGSYNEQFF. CDR3 in DNA: TGTGCCAGTAGTATAGATGGCCAGGGCTCCTACAATGAGCAGTTCTTC.

This clonotype was seen a few times. The V call is TRBV12-3 or TRBV12-4, the J call TRBJ2-1; D may be TRBD2 (5 bases). V was pared by 7 bases and J by 8 bases, with 12 bases between. The CDR3 sequence is 12 residues long. Written as DNA, the CDR3 is TGTGCCAGCAAGGAGGCCATCGATGAGCAGTTCTTC. Translating it yields CASKEAIDEQFF.

The V and J genes are TRBV6-5 and TRBJ2-1, with D maybe TRBD2 (5 bases). Trimming removed 5 bases from V and 1 base from J, with 12 bases in between. There are 15 residues in the CDR3. Looked up from germline, CDR1 is MNHEY and CDR2 is SVGAGI. This CDR3 reads CASSLIASSYNEQFF. The CDR3 DNA sequence: TGTGCCAGCAGTCTGATAGCGTCGTCCTACAATGAGCAGTTCTTC.

This clonotype came up many times. The rearrangement joins TRBV7-9 to TRBJ2-7; tentatively, D is TRBD1 (5 bases). V shed 3 bases and J shed 2 bases, with 14 bases lying between them. The germline gives CDR1 SEHNR, CDR2 FQNEAQ (reference sequence). This CDR3 is built from 15 residues. In DNA, the CDR3 is TGTGCCAGCAGCTTGGGGCCTAACCTCGCCTACGAGCAGTACTTC. Its translation is CASSLGPNLAYEQYF.

This clonotype came up a few times. The J gene is TRBJ2-1, the V gene TRBV7-8; no clear D gene. This CDR3 contains 14 residues. V lost 2 bases and J 9 bases, leaving 14 bases between the germline ends. CDR1 and CDR2 (germline): SGHVS, FQNEAQ. As DNA, the CDR3 is TGTGCCAGCAGCTTAATCCCGCTGGCGGTTGAGCAGTTCTTC. It is translated as CASSLIPLAVEQFF.

This clonotype has a handful of counts. The rearrangement uses TRBV19 and TRBJ1-5, with D unclear. Germline loops: CDR1 LNHDA, CDR2 SQIVND (reference sequence). V lost 6 bases and J 7 bases, leaving 16 bases between the germline ends. The CDR3 is 14 amino acids. The CDR3 region has the DNA TGTGCCAGTAGGAAGGAGGGTCCGGGACAGCCCCAGCATTTT. The encoded protein is CASRKEGPGQPQHF.

This chain uses TRBV15 with TRBJ1-3; the D gene is possibly TRBD1 (5 bases). Germline assignment: CDR1 LNHNV and CDR2 YYDKDF (reference sequence). The length of the CDR3 is 11 residues. Trimming removed 8 bases from V and 4 bases from J, with 6 bases in between. CDR3 loop: CATRQGNTIYF. In DNA, the CDR3 is TGTGCCACCCGACAGGGAAACACCATATATTTT.

This clonotype has just a few counts. The rearrangement joins TRBV5-6 to TRBJ1-1, with D tentatively TRBD1 (5 bases). The CDR3 length is 14 residues. Germline assignment: CDR1 SGHDT and CDR2 YYEEEE. The V end lost 5 bases, the J end lost 0 bases, and 11 bases lay between the germline ends. The CDR3 nucleotides are TGTGCCAGCAGTCCGGGACTGTTGAACACTGAAGCTTTCTTT. The encoded protein is CASSPGLLNTEAFF.

The DNA for the CDR3 is TGTGCCAGCAGCTTAGGGCACCTCTCCTACAATGAGCAGTTCTTC. Its protein is CASSLGHLSYNEQFF. The chain uses TRBV7-2 and TRBJ2-1; D is unclear. CDR1 and CDR2 (germline): SGHTA, FQGNSA. V dropped 1 base and J dropped 0 bases, with 7 bases sitting between them. CDR3 size: 15 residues.

This clonotype was seen a handful of times. The chain links TRBV19 to TRBJ2-3, with 10 positions matching TRBD1. After removal of 3 bases from V and 5 bases from J, the junction contained 5 bases not matched to a gene. Germline V lookup: CDR1 LNHDA, CDR2 SQIVND (reference sequence). This CDR3 is built from 15 residues. The CDR3 here is CASSIRDRGLDTQYF. In nucleotides, the CDR3 is TGTGCCAGTAGTATCCGGGACAGGGGATTAGATACGCAGTATTTT.

The V gene is TRBV28, the J gene TRBJ1-1; D is perhaps TRBD1 (6 bases). The CDR3 extends over 16 amino acids. CDR1 and CDR2 (germline): MDHEN, SYDVKM. V lost 4 bases to trimming and J lost 4 bases, with 19 bases between them. CDR3 coding DNA: TGTGCCAGCAGTTCGGAGGGGGGCGAGAAAATCACTGAAGCTTTCTTT. Protein: CASSSEGGEKITEAFF. Full variable domain (outside the CDR3, taken from reference TRBV28 and TRBJ1-1): DVKVTQSSRYLVKRTGEKVFLECVQDMDHENMFWYRQDPGLGLRLIYFSYDVKMKEKGDIPEGYSVSREKKERFSLILESASTNQTSMYLCASSSEGGEKITEAFFGQGTRLTVV.

This clonotype was detected many times. The chain couples TRBV28 to TRBJ2-7; 10 bases fit TRBD2. Germline assignment: CDR1 MDHEN and CDR2 SYDVKM. The CDR3 is 18 residues long. With V trimmed by 5 bases and J by 1 base, 14 bases remained unmatched. The CDR3 region is CASSPWDSGRLDSYEQYF. In DNA, the CDR3 is TGTGCCAGCAGTCCCTGGGATAGCGGGAGGCTTGATTCCTACGAGCAGTACTTC.

This rearrangement joins TRBV29-1 to TRBJ2-7; 7 bases agree with TRBD1. The V and J ends lost 1 base and 0 bases, in that order; junction bases with no gene match: 3. Germline V gene lookup returns CDR1 SQVTM and CDR2 ANQGSEA. The CDR3 is 14 amino acids. DNA for the CDR3: TGCAGCGTTGAAGTCCGGGACAGCTCCTACGAGCAGTACTTC. Protein: CSVEVRDSSYEQYF.

This clonotype has just a few counts. The rearrangement links TRBV6-5 to TRBJ2-5; TRBD2 is a possible D gene (5 bases). Germline V gives CDR1 MNHEY, CDR2 SVGAGI. V lost 6 bases and J lost 1, with 9 bases in between. This CDR3 is 13 amino acids long. The CDR3 nucleotides read TGTGCCAGCAGACGAGGGTCCCAAGAGACCCAGTACTTC. It is translated as CASRRGSQETQYF.

Written as DNA, the CDR3 is TGTGCCAGCAGCCTAGGGACAGGGGTGAACACTGAAGCTTTCTTT. This encodes CASSLGTGVNTEAFF. The chain joins TRBV7-9 to TRBJ1-1, with 10 positions matching TRBD1. Germline assignment: CDR1 SEHNR and CDR2 FQNEAQ (reference sequence). The CDR3 totals 15 residues. The V and J ends lost 5 bases and 0 bases, in that order; junction bases with no gene match: 3.

The chain links TRBV28 to TRBJ2-4; 16 bases are a match to TRBD2. The CDR3 sequence is 21 residues long. V lost 3 bases to trimming and J lost 2 bases; unmatched junction nucleotides: 13. In germline, CDR1 is MDHEN, CDR2 SYDVKM. CDR3 sequence reads: CASSFPGTSGRGGGTKNIQYF. The CDR3 DNA reads as TGTGCCAGCAGTTTTCCCGGGACTAGCGGGAGGGGCGGGGGGACCAAAAACATTCAGTACTTC.

This clonotype occurred many times. This rearrangement joins TRBV7-2 to TRBJ2-7; D possibly matches TRBD1 or TRBD2 (5 bases each). V was trimmed by 5 bases and J by 0 bases, leaving 14 bases between them. This CDR3 contains 15 residues. CDR1 and CDR2 (germline): SGHTA, FQGNSA. CDR3 sequence reads: CASSPYPGGSYEQYF. For the CDR3, the DNA is TGTGCCAGCAGCCCCTACCCTGGGGGCTCCTACGAGCAGTACTTC.

This clonotype came up a few times. This chain joins TRBV10-3 and TRBJ2-5, with a tentative D call TRBD1 (6 bases). The CDR3 spans 15 residues. V lost 3 bases and J lost 2, with 13 bases in between. From germline, CDR1 is ENHRY and CDR2 SYGVKD. The CDR3: CAISDPGVFQETQYF. As DNA, the CDR3 is TGTGCCATCAGTGACCCAGGGGTCTTTCAAGAGACCCAGTACTTC.

The sample holds a few counts of this clonotype. The chain uses TRBV11-2 and TRBJ1-1; no clear D. Trimming took 1 base from V and 1 from J, leaving 19 bases between them. This CDR3 has 18 residues. Germline V lookup: CDR1 SGHAT, CDR2 FQNNGV. The CDR3 nucleotides read TGTGCCAGCAGCTTAGCTTGGAGTAGGGTAGGAGCGAACACTGAAGCTTTCTTT. Its protein is CASSLAWSRVGANTEAFF.

This rearrangement joins TRBV7-2 to TRBJ2-2; 8 positions agree with TRBD1. Germline assignment: CDR1 SGHTA and CDR2 FQGNSA. V was pared by 5 bases and J by 1 base, with 0 bases of the junction left unmatched. The length of the CDR3 is 14 residues. The chain's CDR3 is CASSDRGNTGELFF. In DNA form, the CDR3 reads TGTGCCAGCAGCGACAGGGGGAACACCGGGGAGCTGTTTTTT.

The rearrangement uses TRBV28 and TRBJ2-7; D is uncertain. Germline V gene sequence: CDR1 MDHEN, CDR2 SYDVKM. The CDR3 loop spans 11 amino acids. V lost 6 bases, J lost 3 bases, and 6 bases lay in between. The CDR3 loop reads CASRINYEQYF. DNA of the CDR3: TGTGCCAGCAGAATAAACTACGAGCAGTACTTC. The full variable domain, completed using reference TRBV28 and TRBJ2-7, is DVKVTQSSRYLVKRTGEKVFLECVQDMDHENMFWYRQDPGLGLRLIYFSYDVKMKEKGDIPEGYSVSREKKERFSLILESASTNQTSMYLCASRINYEQYFGPGTRLTVT.

The chain employs TRBV7-9 and TRBJ1-2; 9 bases align to TRBD1. CDR3 length: 12 residues. Germline V gene data show CDR1 as SEHNR and CDR2 as FQNEAQ (reference sequence). The trim removed 6 bases at V and 13 bases at J, leaving 9 bases unmatched. CDR3 amino acids: CASRGTGRTSTF. The DNA of the CDR3 is TGTGCCAGCAGGGGGACAGGGAGGACGTCCACCTTC.